What follows are 7 T cell receptor beta chains derived from one specimen sequenced in a study of control samples from healthy donors and cancer patients. The data were produced by immunoSEQ multiplex PCR, yet TCRdb's version contains in-frame clones alone and is incomplete. Of approximately 92,000 clones listed, 80% to 95% are singletons. The sample comprised blood. These receptors were obtained from a woman aged 25 to 39 in good health.

V gene TRBV6-5 combines with J gene TRBJ2-1, with 9 bases matching TRBD2. This CDR3 has 14 residues. Germline CDR1 reads MNHEY; CDR2 reads SVGAGI. The V and J ends lost 9 bases and 1 base, in that order; junction bases with no gene match: 4. In nucleotides, the CDR3 is TGTGCCAGGCGGGAGGGCCGATCCTACAATGAGCAGTTCTTC. This codes for CARREGRSYNEQFF.

The count of this clone is one. The chain carries TRBV2 and TRBJ2-2; D call uncertain. Looked up from germline, CDR1 is SNHLY and CDR2 is FYNNEI. The CDR3 is 13 amino acids. The V and J ends lost 1 base and 4 bases respectively, with 4 bases between them. This CDR3 reads CASSEEVTGELFF. The CDR3, as DNA: TGTGCCAGCAGTGAAGAAGTCACCGGGGAGCTGTTTTTT.

This clone showed up just once. The chain carries TRBV19 and TRBJ1-5; maybe TRBD1 (6 bases). The CDR3 is 15 residues long. Trimming shortened V by 4 bases and J by 6 bases, and 16 bases separated the two germline ends. Germline values: CDR1 LNHDA, CDR2 SQIVND (reference sequence). CDR3 DNA sequence: TGTGCCAGTAGTAGCCTCGGGACACTCGGTCAGCCCCAGCATTTT. Protein product: CASSSLGTLGQPQHF.

The V call is TRBV10-3, the J call TRBJ2-3; D unresolved. The germline gives CDR1 ENHRY, CDR2 SYGVKD. This CDR3 comprises 12 residues. With 0 bases removed from V and 6 bases from J, the gap between germline ends came to 4 bases. CDR3 protein: CAISESGDTQYF. The CDR3 DNA reads as TGTGCCATCAGTGAGTCGGGTGATACGCAGTATTTT.

The chain links TRBV9 to TRBJ2-2, with a possible D match to TRBD2 (5 bases). This CDR3 contains 13 residues. V was cut by 3 bases and J by 5 bases, with 8 bases left in between. Germline V CDR1 and CDR2: SGDLS, YYNGEE. The CDR3 DNA reads as TGTGCCAGCAGCGAGTCGGGGACCGGGGAGCTGTTTTTT. It translates to CASSESGTGELFF.

This chain connects TRBV27 to TRBJ1-4; the D gene is possibly TRBD1 (6 bases). In germline, CDR1 is MNHEY, CDR2 SMNVEV (reference sequence). The germline V and J ends were trimmed by 6 bases and 4 bases, with 12 bases remaining between them. This CDR3 comprises 14 residues. The CDR3: CASRGAGDNEKLFF. The DNA for the CDR3 is TGTGCCAGCAGAGGGGCAGGGGATAATGAAAAACTGTTTTTT. Full variable domain (remainder filled in from reference TRBV27 and TRBJ1-4): EAQVTQNPRYLITVTGKKLTVTCSQNMNHEYMSWYRQDPGLGLRQIYYSMNVEVTDKGDVPEGYKVSRKEKRNFPLILESPSPNQTSLYFCASRGAGDNEKLFFGSGTQLSVL.

This clone was counted once. The chain uses TRBV3-1 (or the pseudogene TRBV3-2) and TRBJ1-4, with 8 bases that match TRBD1. Trimming took 4 bases from V and 6 from J; bases not matched to a gene: 7. The length of the CDR3 is 15 residues. Germline CDR1 reads LGHDT; CDR2 reads YNNKEL (reference sequence). The CDR3 loop reads CASSPSTGADEKLFF. In nucleotides, the CDR3 is TGTGCCAGCAGCCCTTCGACAGGGGCAGATGAAAAACTGTTTTTT.